One and the same sample provided the 27 T cell receptor beta chains below, sequenced in a study of beta chain features in type 1 diabetes. Study-wide results and caveats: Shorter TCRB CDR3s, moderately but significantly so, were found in Type 1 diabetes patients in all four CD4+ subsets.

Their antigen targets remain unknown. Expressed TCRB transcripts were sequenced after all isolated RNA was converted to cDNA. Measured with immunoSEQ multiplex PCR; TCRdb has only the in-frame clones, and not every one. The sample shows roughly 140,000 clones, about 9.3% of them seen only once. The sample taken for sequencing was central memory CD4+ T cells from blood. The receptor source for this set is a man aged 25 to 45 with type 1 diabetes.

This clone was recorded a few times. This rearrangement joins TRBV5-4 to TRBJ2-7, with TRBD1 matching over 8 bases. From germline, CDR1 is SGHNT and CDR2 YYREEE (reference sequence). V trimming: 0 bases; J trimming: 6 bases; junction bases outside the gene matches: 8. This CDR3 is 15 amino acids long. In nucleotides, the CDR3 is TGTGCCAGCAGCTTGGCGCCGGACAGGGCCGGCGAGCAGTACTTC. Translation gives CASSLAPDRAGEQYF.

The chain carries TRBV11-2 and TRBJ1-1, with 8 bases fitting TRBD1. The CDR3 is 15 residues long. V was pared by 5 bases and J by 1 base, with 6 bases of the junction left unmatched. Germline V gene lookup returns CDR1 SGHAT and CDR2 FQNNGV. The CDR3 spells CASSGSGTGNTEAFF. CDR3 bases: TGTGCCAGCAGCGGATCCGGGACAGGGAACACTGAAGCTTTCTTT.

This sequence joins TRBV9 and TRBJ2-1, with 7 bases fitting TRBD1. This CDR3 comprises 15 residues. Germline assignment: CDR1 SGDLS and CDR2 YYNGEE. V was clipped by 4 bases and J by 3 bases; unmatched bases: 7. The CDR3 sequence is CASSPGTDFYNEQFF. CDR3 in DNA: TGTGCCAGCAGCCCCGGGACAGACTTCTACAATGAGCAGTTCTTC. Variable domain in full (rest from reference TRBV9 and TRBJ2-1): DSGVTQTPKHLITATGQRVTLRCSPRSGDLSVYWYQQSLDQGLQFLIQYYNGEERAKGNILERFSAQQFPDLHSELNLSSLELGDSALYFCASSPGTDFYNEQFFGPGTRLTVL.

The chain recombines TRBV28 with TRBJ2-7; the D gene is possibly TRBD2 (6 bases). With 6 bases removed from V and 6 bases from J, the gap between germline ends came to 15 bases. The CDR3 loop spans 13 amino acids. CDR1 and CDR2 (germline): MDHEN, SYDVKM. The chain's CDR3 is CASRVDRRGEQYF. The CDR3 DNA reads as TGTGCCAGCAGAGTGGATCGGAGGGGCGAGCAGTACTTC.

This clone turned up a few times. The V and J genes are TRBV28 and TRBJ1-5; 8 bases line up with TRBD1. CDR1 is MDHEN, CDR2 SYDVKM, per germline. With 6 bases clipped from V and 3 bases from J, the junction kept 7 bases outside the gene matches. The CDR3 covers 15 residues. The CDR3, as DNA: TGTGCCAGCAGCCAGAGGACAGGGAACAATCAGCCCCAGCATTTT. It codes for CASSQRTGNNQPQHF.

There are a few counts of this clone. This chain connects TRBV27 to TRBJ2-1; 7 bases are a match to TRBD2. The CDR3 is 15 amino acids. The germline V gene has CDR1 MNHEY and CDR2 SMNVEV (reference sequence). The trim removed 6 bases at V and 4 bases at J, leaving 9 bases unmatched. The CDR3 region is CASRAGTNTYNEQFF. The CDR3 coding sequence is TGTGCCAGCAGAGCCGGGACTAATACTTACAATGAGCAGTTCTTC.

The chain joins TRBV7-3 to TRBJ2-3; 8 positions agree with TRBD1. Germline V gene data show CDR1 as SGHTA and CDR2 as FQGTGA. This CDR3 is 18 amino acids long. With 0 bases clipped from V and 5 bases from J, the junction kept 13 bases outside the gene matches. The CDR3 region has the DNA TGTGCCAGCAGCTTAACCCCTAGAGCAGGGGGCTTTAAAGATACGCAGTATTTT. Amino acids: CASSLTPRAGGFKDTQYF.

On this clone: Other DNA sequences from this sample encode an identical CDR3 as well. The rearrangement uses TRBV7-2 and TRBJ1-5; D is ambiguous. Between the trimmed V and J ends, which lost 2 bases and 4 bases, there was a span of 6 bases. From germline, CDR1 is SGHTA and CDR2 FQGNSA. This CDR3 spans 13 amino acids. The CDR3 DNA reads as TGTGCCAGCAGCTTACGAGGGAATCAGCCCCAGCATTTT. Its translation is CASSLRGNQPQHF.

This chain links TRBV5-1 with TRBJ2-3; the D is unclear. Trimming stripped 4 bases from V and 3 bases from J, with 9 bases between. CDR3 length: 13 residues. The germline gives CDR1 SGHRS, CDR2 YFSETQ. The CDR3 here is CASSLLETDTQYF. CDR3 bases: TGCGCCAGCAGCCTTCTAGAAACAGATACGCAGTATTTT.

The chain couples TRBV7-9 to TRBJ2-1; 11 nucleotides agree with TRBD2. V dropped 4 bases and J dropped 6; count of bases not matched to a gene: 5. CDR1 SEHNR and CDR2 FQNEAQ come from the germline V gene (reference sequence). This CDR3 is built from 15 residues. The CDR3 spells CASSSGTSGINEQFF. The DNA for the CDR3 is TGTGCCAGCAGCTCGGGGACTAGCGGTATCAATGAGCAGTTCTTC.

The chain links TRBV27 to TRBJ2-7; TRBD1 matches at 8 bases. CDR1 and CDR2 from the germline V gene are MNHEY and SMNVEV (reference sequence). V trimming: 9 bases; J trimming: 6 bases; junction bases outside the gene matches: 10. CDR3 length: 13 amino acids. CDR3 DNA sequence: TGTGCCAGTGGGGACAGGATGGTTTCCGAGCAGTACTTC. The encoded protein is CASGDRMVSEQYF.

This clone was recorded a few times. The chain is built from TRBV7-9 and TRBJ1-2, with 10 bases lining up with TRBD1. The CDR3 extends over 15 amino acids. The ends lost 5 bases at V and 1 base at J; junction bases unmatched: 4. Germline CDR1 reads SEHNR; CDR2 reads FQNEAQ (reference sequence). The CDR3 protein is CASSRGQGSNYGYTF. CDR3 nucleotides: TGTGCCAGCAGCAGGGGACAGGGGAGTAACTATGGCTACACCTTC.

The rearrangement links TRBV18 to TRBJ1-1; no clear D. V was cut by 3 bases and J by 0 bases, with 11 bases left in between. Germline-derived CDR1 and CDR2 are KGHSH and LQKENI. The CDR3 spans 15 residues. This chain's CDR3 is CASSPFSQMNTEAFF. DNA for the CDR3: TGTGCCAGCTCACCTTTTTCACAAATGAACACTGAAGCTTTCTTT.

V gene TRBV9 combines with J gene TRBJ2-2, with D possibly matching TRBD2 (5 bases). Germline V lookup: CDR1 SGDLS, CDR2 YYNGEE. V dropped 5 bases and J dropped 7 bases, with 15 bases sitting between them. The CDR3 totals 14 residues. CDR3 in amino acids: CASSPLGSGGELFF. CDR3 sequence (DNA): TGTGCCAGCAGTCCGCTTGGGAGTGGCGGGGAGCTGTTTTTT.

This clone was seen a few times. J is TRBJ1-2 and V is TRBV9; D is possibly TRBD1 (5 bases). This CDR3 is 12 amino acids long. Trimming left V 0 bases short and J 7 bases short, with 7 bases between. The germline V gene has CDR1 SGDLS and CDR2 YYNGEE. The CDR3 region has the DNA TGTGCCAGCAGCGTAGATCAGGGTGGCTACACCTTC. This sequence encodes CASSVDQGGYTF. Variable domain in full (rest from reference TRBV9 and TRBJ1-2): DSGVTQTPKHLITATGQRVTLRCSPRSGDLSVYWYQQSLDQGLQFLIQYYNGEERAKGNILERFSAQQFPDLHSELNLSSLELGDSALYFCASSVDQGGYTFGSGTRLTVV.

V is TRBV28 and J is TRBJ1-2; 9 bases agree with TRBD1. V lost 6 bases, J lost 4 bases, and 6 bases stayed unmatched. CDR1 is MDHEN and CDR2 is SYDVKM in the germline V gene. This CDR3 contains 14 residues. Here the CDR3 reads CASRSPQGAYGYTF. CDR3 nucleotides: TGTGCCAGCAGATCCCCACAGGGGGCCTATGGCTACACCTTC.

The rearrangement uses TRBV29-1 and TRBJ2-4, with 8 bases fitting TRBD1. CDR3 size: 12 residues. Germline CDR1 reads SQVTM; CDR2 reads ANQGSEA. Trimming cost V 6 bases and J 6 bases; bases outside gene matches: 4. CDR3 amino acids: CSVATGGNIQYF. CDR3 nucleotide sequence: TGCAGCGTCGCAACAGGGGGAAACATTCAGTACTTC.

The chain joins TRBV4-1 to TRBJ2-5, with 7 bases fitting TRBD2. J was trimmed by 2 bases and V by 2 bases; bases with no gene match: 8. From germline, CDR1 is MGHRA and CDR2 YSYEKL. The CDR3 has 16 residues. The CDR3 loop reads CASSQLGLAAQETQYF. DNA of the CDR3: TGCGCCAGCAGCCAACTGGGGCTAGCGGCACAAGAGACCCAGTACTTC.

The chain has TRBV29-1 and TRBJ2-3; TRBD1 matches at 8 bases. With 6 bases clipped from V and 0 bases from J, the junction kept 5 bases outside the gene matches. Germline V gene sequence: CDR1 SQVTM, CDR2 ANQGSEA. CDR3 length equals 14 residues. The CDR3 bases are TGCAGCGTACGACAGGGGACAAGCACAGATACGCAGTATTTT. Protein: CSVRQGTSTDTQYF.

The genes are TRBV6-1 and TRBJ2-1, with 12 bases that match TRBD2. Germline trimming cut 3 bases from V and 9 bases from J; bases unmatched to any gene: 9. The V gene's germline CDR1 is MNHNS and CDR2 SASEGT. The CDR3 length is 16 residues. The CDR3 reads CASSEGWTSGKVEQFF. For the CDR3, the DNA is TGTGCCAGCAGTGAGGGGTGGACTAGCGGGAAAGTTGAGCAGTTCTTC.

The J gene is TRBJ2-6, the V gene TRBV19; maybe TRBD1 (6 bases). The CDR3 is 16 amino acids. Germline loops: CDR1 LNHDA, CDR2 SQIVND (reference sequence). V lost 6 bases to trimming and J lost 2 bases, with 14 bases between them. The CDR3 is CASRDSSYPGANVLTF. The CDR3 DNA follows: TGTGCCAGTAGGGACAGTTCCTACCCTGGGGCCAACGTCCTGACTTTC.

This clone has a handful of counts. V usage is TRBV18 and J usage is TRBJ1-5, with 7 bases aligning to TRBD1. Germline assignment: CDR1 KGHSH and CDR2 LQKENI. This CDR3 region has 13 residues. V shed 4 bases and J 7 bases; nucleotides not matched to a gene: 4. In DNA, the CDR3 is TGTGCCAGCTCACTTTGGACAGGACAGCCCCAGCATTTT. This gives the protein CASSLWTGQPQHF.

This rearrangement joins TRBV19 to TRBJ2-2, with D tentatively TRBD2 (5 bases). The CDR3 loop spans 12 amino acids. The V gene's germline CDR1 is LNHDA and CDR2 SQIVND (reference sequence). The V end lost 6 bases, the J end lost 5 bases, and 7 bases lay between the germline ends. The CDR3 DNA is TGTGCCAGTAGGGGAGAGACCGGGGAGCTGTTTTTT. Residues: CASRGETGELFF.

This clone occurred a few times. The V gene is TRBV5-1, the J gene TRBJ2-1; 8 positions agree with TRBD2. The CDR3 length is 16 residues. J was trimmed by 10 bases and V by 4 bases; bases with no gene match: 16. Germline CDR1 SGHRS, CDR2 YFSETQ. The CDR3 is CASSPGGGPFLFEQFF. Here the CDR3 DNA reads TGCGCCAGCAGCCCCGGGGGGGGGCCTTTTCTCTTCGAGCAGTTCTTC. Full variable domain (rest looked up from reference TRBV5-1 and TRBJ2-1): KAGVTQTPRYLIKTRGQQVTLSCSPISGHRSVSWYQQTPGQGLQFLFEYFSETQRNKGNFPGRFSGRQFSNSRSEMNVSTLELGDSALYLCASSPGGGPFLFEQFFGPGTRLTVL.

The chain combines TRBV29-1 with TRBJ1-1; D perhaps matches TRBD1 (6 bases). From germline, CDR1 is SQVTM and CDR2 ANQGSEA. The CDR3 sequence is 13 residues long. Trimming stripped 5 bases from V and 5 bases from J, with 15 bases between. CDR3 region: CSVLDSIATEAFF. In DNA form, the CDR3 reads TGCAGCGTTTTGGACAGTATCGCTACTGAAGCTTTCTTT.

This clone was seen only a few times. The J gene is TRBJ2-3, the V gene TRBV7-9, with 10 bases that match TRBD1. The CDR3 extends over 15 amino acids. Germline assignment: CDR1 SEHNR and CDR2 FQNEAQ (reference sequence). Trimming at V came to 3 bases and at J to 5 bases, leaving 5 bases not matched to a gene. The CDR3 nucleotides are TGTGCCAGCAGCTTCGGGACAGGGGAATTAGATACGCAGTATTTT. The encoded protein is CASSFGTGELDTQYF.

This clone has more than one count but fewer than ten. V usage is TRBV27 and J usage is TRBJ1-2; TRBD1 matches at 7 bases. The CDR3 runs to 13 residues. J gave up 4 bases and V 6 bases, and 5 bases lay outside the gene matches. Germline lookup yields CDR1 MNHEY and CDR2 SMNVEV (reference sequence). CDR3 amino acids: CASRETGPYGYTF. CDR3 coding DNA: TGTGCCAGCAGAGAGACAGGGCCCTATGGCTACACCTTC.